A selection of T cell receptor beta chains follows, all from one sample in a study of shared clonotypes between healthy human individuals. The repertoire was sequenced with immunoSEQ multiplex PCR; TCRdb's copy has only in-frame clones and lacks some. The sample includes hundreds of thousands of clones, 90% to 97% of them seen just once. The sequencing sample was made of naive CD4+ T cells sorted from blood. The receptors here all came from a woman under 40 in good health. Each CDR3 is given with its conserved first and last residue. D genes are given only for firm matches. For some rows the clone size is stated as once, few or many, or as a class when expanded; others skip it.

>.|TRBV7-2|.|TRBJ1-5
CASSSAGQANNQPQHF
TGTGCCAGCAGCTCAGCCGGGCAGGCCAACAATCAGCCCCAGCATTTT
>once|TRBV5-1|TRBD1|TRBJ1-3
CASSPSESRTGGNTIYF
TGCGCCAGCAGCCCGTCAGAATCCCGGACAGGGGGAAACACCATATATTTT
>.|TRBV6-6|TRBD1|TRBJ2-7
CASSYSDREFYEQYF
TGTGCCAGCAGTTACTCGGACAGGGAATTCTACGAGCAGTACTTC
>.|TRBV28|.|TRBJ2-7
CASSLGTVTYEQYF
TGTGCCAGCAGCCTCGGGACGGTGACCTACGAGCAGTACTTC
>.|TRBV28|TRBD1|TRBJ2-7
CASSLYGTGDEQYF
TGTGCCAGCAGTTTGTATGGGACAGGGGACGAGCAGTACTTC
>.|TRBV11-2|.|TRBJ2-7
CASSAMRGGEQYF
TGTGCCAGCAGCGCGATGAGGGGGGGCGAGCAGTACTTC
>.|TRBV29-1|TRBD2|TRBJ2-1
CSVDSGSSYNEQFF
TGCAGCGTTGACAGCGGGAGCTCCTACAATGAGCAGTTCTTC
>few|TRBV27|TRBD1|TRBJ1-2
CASPGQVNYGYTF
TGTGCCAGCCCCGGACAGGTGAACTATGGCTACACCTTC
>.|TRBV5-5|.|TRBJ1-5
CASSLFGARGEQPQHF
TGTGCCAGCAGCTTGTTCGGGGCCAGGGGAGAGCAGCCCCAGCATTTT
>.|TRBV29-1|TRBD2|TRBJ2-3
CSVEDLGGYLTDTQYF
TGCAGCGTTGAAGATCTCGGGGGGTACTTGACAGATACGCAGTATTTT
>.|TRBV27|TRBD1|TRBJ2-7
CASSFFPGQGSDEQYF
TGTGCCAGCAGTTTCTTTCCGGGACAGGGGTCCGACGAGCAGTACTTC
>.|TRBV18|.|TRBJ1-2
CASSPPGRGSDYGYTF
TGTGCCAGCTCACCACCGGGGAGGGGGTCTGACTATGGCTACACCTTC
>.|TRBV6-5|.|TRBJ1-2
CASSYHQGSYGYTF
TGTGCCAGCAGTTACCATCAGGGGTCTTACGGCTACACCTTC
>.|TRBV19|.|TRBJ1-5
CASSILSGQPQHF
TGTGCCAGTAGTATACTCTCGGGTCAGCCCCAGCATTTT
>.|TRBV19|.|TRBJ2-1
CASSQGYNEQFF
TGTGCCAGTAGTCAGGGATACAATGAGCAGTTCTTC
>.|TRBV7-3|.|TRBJ2-7
CASRKYQGSYEQYF
TGTGCCAGCAGGAAGTATCAGGGATCCTACGAGCAGTACTTC
>.|TRBV11-2|.|TRBJ2-3
CASSSIVDTQYF
TGTGCCAGCAGCAGTATAGTGGATACGCAGTATTTT
>once|TRBV11-3|TRBD1|TRBJ1-1
CASSYPGQGATAFF
TGTGCCAGCAGCTACCCGGGACAGGGGGCCACAGCTTTCTTT
>.|TRBV27|TRBD1|TRBJ2-1
CASSLRTGDYNEQFF
TGTGCCAGCAGTTTACGGACAGGGGACTACAATGAGCAGTTCTTC
>.|TRBV10-1|.|TRBJ1-1
CASSESIGGQAVEAFF
TGCGCCAGCAGTGAGTCGATCGGAGGTCAGGCCGTGGAAGCTTTCTTT
>.|TRBV4-1|TRBD2|TRBJ2-4
CASSQTTTSGRTKNIQYF
TGCGCCAGCAGCCAAACCACCACTAGCGGGAGAACCAAAAACATTCAGTACTTC
>.|TRBV4-1|TRBD1|TRBJ2-7
CASSQETHRGPNYEQYF
TGCGCCAGCAGCCAAGAAACTCACAGGGGGCCTAACTACGAGCAGTACTTC
>.|TRBV5-1|.|TRBJ1-6
CASSPGQNSPLHF
TGCGCCAGCAGCCCAGGACAGAATTCACCCCTCCACTTT